The sequence of this T cell receptor (beta chain) was determined in a study of blood T cell repertoires in COVID-19. Study at large: The origin of the acute and convalescent COVID-19 samples was the United States, Italy and Spain.

This CDR3 comprises 14 residues. Germline V lookup: CDR1 SNHLY, CDR2 FYNNEI. The junction had 5 bases not matched to a gene; V was cut back by 4 bases and J by 6 bases. TCRdb's copy holds only in-frame clones and misses some; the assay was immunoSEQ multiplex PCR. Of roughly 130,000 clones in the sample, 90% are singletons; the top ten hold around 4.6%. The clonotype comes from a man aged 55 to 69 with COVID-19, enrolled during active disease. The chain recombines TRBV2 with TRBJ2-1, with TRBD2 matching 8 bases. The sequenced sample was peripheral blood. The CDR3 nucleotides read TGTGCCAGCAGTGCGGGAGGGGCTTCCAATGAGCAGTTCTTC. Encoded protein: CASSAGGASNEQFF. Full variable domain (outside the CDR3, taken from reference TRBV2 and TRBJ2-1): EPEVTQTPSHQVTQMGQEVILRCVPISNHLYFYWYRQILGQKVEFLVSFYNNEISEKSEIFDDQFSVERPDGSNFTLKIRSTKLEDSAMYFCASSAGGASNEQFFGPGTRLTVL.